This record looks at one T cell receptor (beta chain) sequence and its context. What this receptor recognizes is not known. The record has no base qualities; no much larger clone is one base away. This sample is part of a study of cytomegalovirus exposure and HLA in healthy donors (dated by TCRdb to 2016 to 2017). For the study in its entirety: The roughly 670 repertoires of the first cohort and the approximately 130 validation repertoires were produced on the same platform, according to a later analysis. The study aimed to test whether cataloging public T cell receptors could reveal signatures of past pathogen exposure. Besides the first cohort of hundreds of subjects, a separate validation cohort made up of around 120 different subjects was used. High-throughput TCR immunosequencing, statistical association of individual TCRs with disease status, and machine learning were combined to predict cytomegalovirus infection status. Broad study findings and their caveats: The study listed 164 TCR beta chains as associated with cytomegalovirus. A few of the identified cytomegalovirus-associated TCR beta chains were confirmed in vitro to be specific for cytomegalovirus antigens. Of the cluster scores, about 94% were above 0 in a later analysis, which found that TCRs clustered in the first cohort also tended to co-occur in the roughly 130 validation repertoires. Cytomegalovirus status was reported to be diagnosed by the classifier with high specificity and sensitivity in both the original and validation cohorts. Most TCR sequences were seen in very few donors, while some public TCRs were found in many individuals. A later analysis lacked HLA typing for the validation cohort, so it scored co-occurrence in that cohort across all 120 or so repertoires. It was suggested by the authors that the approach could potentially be generalized to other disease states and immunological phenotypes.

The germline V gene gives CDR1 as MNHNS and CDR2 as SASEGT. The germline V and J ends show losses of 7 bases and 6 bases respectively, and no gene match explains 11 bases of the junction. Inclusive of the bounding cysteine and phenylalanine, the CDR3 is 14 residues long. The read is trimmed to its CDR3 DNA, 42 bases read in frame from base 1. The method was the immunoSEQ multiplex PCR assay. The authors processed their data as follows. A statistical classification framework was built to diagnose cytomegalovirus status from the catalog of TCR beta chain sequences. Not all clones reach the TCRdb copy of this immuneACCESS table, which keeps in-frame sequences only. Checked studies attribute under half of the gap to unresolved V genes and leave the rest unexplained. For V, J and clone size, that table is used; D and trimming come from the DNA. Across this sample there are 80,000 to 100,000 clones, with roughly 87% seen only once. Jointly, the top ten make up 3% to 4.5% of the sample.

The donors belonged to the validation cohort of over a hundred subjects, which was separate from the roughly 700-subject first cohort. The rearrangement joined TRBV6-1 to TRBJ1-2, with 7 bases matching TRBD1. Sequencing used PBMCs. The clonotype originates from a woman in her thirties in good health and CMV-seronegative. The sequenced DNA is TGTGCCAGCACCTCACGCGGGACAGCTAATGGCTACACCTTC. Its product reads: CASTSRGTANGYTF.